This T cell receptor beta chain emerged from a study of Graves' ophthalmopathy and Graves' hyperthyroidism. Study-wide results and caveats: In blood appeared most of the expanded thyroid clonotypes whose frequency exceeded 0.001.

RNA transcripts were the source from which TCR beta CDR3 regions were amplified. The first-round RT-PCR employed HTBI primers together with the Qiagen OneStep RT-PCR kit. A multiplex PCR was then performed as the second round. TCRdb re-analysed the multiplex PCR reads in MiXCR, keeping a single row per CDR3 protein. The sample records around 590,000 distinct CDR3 sequences, approximately 35% being singletons. V was pared by 0 bases and J by 9 bases, with 17 bases between. Germline V gives CDR1 MGHRA, CDR2 YSYEKL. This CDR3 is 15 amino acids long. Turning to this clonotype: The antigen remains undetermined.

This sequence joins TRBV4-1 and TRBJ2-5; weak D call: TRBD1 (6 bases). The sequence was collected from an adult man with Graves' hyperthyroidism. Sequencing was carried out using peripheral blood or thyroid tissue (not recorded which). The CDR3 protein is CASSQETGRNQPQYF. The CDR3 DNA sequence: TGCGCCAGCAGCCAAGAAACAGGGAGAAATCAGCCCCAGTACTTC.